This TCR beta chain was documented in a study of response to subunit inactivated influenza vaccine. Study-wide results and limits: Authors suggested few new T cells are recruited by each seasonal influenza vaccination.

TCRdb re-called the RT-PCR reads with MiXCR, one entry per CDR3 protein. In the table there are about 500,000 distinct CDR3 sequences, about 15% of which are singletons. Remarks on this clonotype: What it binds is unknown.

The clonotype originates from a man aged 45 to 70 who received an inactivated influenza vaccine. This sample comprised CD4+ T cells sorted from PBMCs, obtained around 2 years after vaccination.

The CDR3 sequence: CASSSKLRQGNTEAFF. CDR3 in DNA: TGCGCCAGCAGCTCCAAACTTAGACAGGGGAACACTGAAGCTTTCTTT. The chain joins TRBV5-1 to TRBJ1-1, with 7 bases aligning to TRBD1. The CDR3 spans 16 residues. Germline V lookup: CDR1 SGHRS, CDR2 YFSETQ. Trimming took 3 bases from V and 1 from J; bases not matched to a gene: 9.